The 29 T cell receptor beta chains given below trace back to one sample, sequenced in a study of response to subunit inactivated influenza vaccine. TCRdb reanalysed the RT-PCR reads using MiXCR and keeps one entry per CDR3 protein. The sample includes roughly 500,000 distinct CDR3 sequences, approximately 24% of them seen just once. In addition, the sample was reused for a study of T cells expressing NK-cell markers. From that report: With UMIs, 5'RACE template switching was used to make TCR beta cDNA.

The material sequenced was CD4+ T cells sorted from PBMCs, taken approximately 13 days after vaccination. Every receptor here comes from a man in his fifties who received an inactivated influenza vaccine.

This chain joins TRBV15 and TRBJ2-3, with D unresolved. Germline CDR1 LNHNV, CDR2 YYDKDF (reference sequence). Trimming cost V 3 bases and J 0 bases, with 13 bases left between them. The CDR3 length is 16 residues. The CDR3 nucleotides read TGTGCCACCAGCAGCGGGCCCGACCCTAGCACAGATACGCAGTATTTT. It translates to CATSSGPDPSTDTQYF.

The chain has TRBV10-3 and TRBJ2-2, with a possible D match to TRBD2 (6 bases). CDR1 ENHRY and CDR2 SYGVKD come from the germline V gene. V was shortened by 4 bases and J by 1 base, with 10 bases between the two germline ends. The CDR3 extends over 15 amino acids. The CDR3 bases are TGTGCCATCAGTGGGACTACCCTGAACACCGGGGAGCTGTTTTTT. Its protein product is CAISGTTLNTGELFF.

The chain recombines TRBV6-1 with TRBJ2-2; 7 positions agree with TRBD1. V lost 11 bases to trimming and J lost 8 bases; unmatched junction nucleotides: 11. Germline CDR1 is MNHNS and CDR2 is SASEGT. The CDR3 covers 13 residues. The CDR3 loop is CASRSSGGGELFF. The CDR3 coding sequence is TGTGCCTCACGGAGTTCAGGGGGAGGGGAGCTGTTTTTT.

The rearrangement joins TRBV7-2 to TRBJ2-5; a possible D gene is TRBD2 (5 bases). Germline CDR1 reads SGHTA; CDR2 reads FQGNSA. The CDR3 consists of 13 residues. Between the trimmed V and J ends, which lost 5 bases and 10 bases, there was a span of 17 bases. In DNA form, the CDR3 reads TGTGCCAGCAGCCCAGAGGTGGCTCGGGGCCAGTACTTC. The encoded protein is CASSPEVARGQYF.

The rearrangement joins TRBV5-6 to TRBJ1-2, with unresolved D. CDR1 SGHDT and CDR2 YYEEEE come from the germline V gene. The CDR3 consists of 13 residues. V was trimmed by 0 bases and J by 7 bases, leaving 10 bases between them. Here the CDR3 DNA reads TGTGCCAGCAGCTTGGTGATGGGATCTGGCTACACCTTC. It yields the protein CASSLVMGSGYTF.

This clonotype occurred a few times. The gene calls are TRBV20-1 and TRBJ2-5, with a possible D match to TRBD1 (6 bases). The germline V gene encodes CDR1 DFQATT and CDR2 SNEGSKA (reference sequence). The CDR3 spans 14 residues. V shed 1 base and J shed 2 bases, with 11 bases lying between them. Here the CDR3 DNA reads TGCAGTGCTAGAGGGTCTCAGGGGCAAGAGACCCAGTACTTC. This encodes CSARGSQGQETQYF.

This clonotype has only a few counts. This rearrangement joins TRBV6-5 to TRBJ2-5, with TRBD1 matching 10 bases. CDR3 size: 16 residues. Trimming took 5 bases from V and 6 from J; bases not matched to a gene: 12. Looked up from germline, CDR1 is MNHEY and CDR2 is SVGAGI. CDR3: CASSNYRDRGSKTQYF. CDR3 in DNA: TGTGCCAGCAGTAACTACCGGGACAGGGGCAGCAAGACCCAGTACTTC.

The rearrangement uses TRBV19 and TRBJ1-2; no firm D call. CDR3 size: 13 residues. Germline assignment: CDR1 LNHDA and CDR2 SQIVND (reference sequence). The V and J ends lost 5 bases and 2 bases respectively, with 9 bases between them. The CDR3, as DNA: TGTGCCAGTAGTGTGGTGGGGAACTATGGCTACACCTTC. This sequence encodes CASSVVGNYGYTF.

This clonotype has just a few counts. The chain joins TRBV10-3 to TRBJ2-7, with D unresolved. Trimming took off 3 bases at V and 0 bases at J, with 3 bases between the two ends. CDR3 length equals 12 residues. Germline CDR1 ENHRY, CDR2 SYGVKD. CDR3 sequence: CAISDTSYEQYF. The CDR3, as DNA: TGTGCCATCAGTGACACCTCCTACGAGCAGTACTTC.

The chain is built from TRBV29-1 and TRBJ1-2, with TRBD1 matching over 8 bases. The CDR3 sequence is 15 residues long. Germline lookup yields CDR1 SQVTM and CDR2 ANQGSEA. Losses at the gene ends were 5 bases for V and 0 bases for J; bases not matched to a gene: 8. The CDR3: CSVTRTGRANYGYTF. Here the CDR3 DNA reads TGCAGCGTTACTAGGACAGGGCGAGCTAACTATGGCTACACCTTC.

V is TRBV29-1 and J is TRBJ2-3, with 7 positions matching TRBD2. V dropped 7 bases and J dropped 4; count of bases not matched to a gene: 11. Germline V lookup: CDR1 SQVTM, CDR2 ANQGSEA. This CDR3 has 14 residues. The CDR3 DNA follows: TGCAGCGCCGGGTGGAGCGGGATGGCAGATACGCAGTATTTT. Amino acids: CSAGWSGMADTQYF.

The chain links TRBV20-1 to TRBJ1-2; TRBD1 matches at 9 bases. The V gene end was trimmed by 3 bases and the J gene end by 4 bases; junction bases not matched to a gene: 6. The V gene's germline CDR1 is DFQATT and CDR2 SNEGSKA (reference sequence). This CDR3 spans 14 amino acids. CDR3: CSARLQGASYGYTF. The CDR3 nucleotides read TGCAGTGCTAGGCTACAGGGGGCTAGCTATGGCTACACCTTC.

This chain connects TRBV5-1 to TRBJ2-1; D perhaps matches TRBD2 (6 bases). V gave up 7 bases and J gave up 4 bases, with 15 bases separating them. Looked up from germline, CDR1 is SGHRS and CDR2 is YFSETQ. The CDR3 totals 14 residues. This CDR3 is CASGVDSGYNEQFF. The CDR3 DNA reads TGCGCCAGCGGAGTTGATAGCGGTTACAATGAGCAGTTCTTC.

The rearrangement links TRBV6-1 to TRBJ1-5; the D is unclear. The CDR3 extends over 12 amino acids. V lost 1 base and J 7 bases, leaving 5 bases between the germline ends. Germline V gene sequence: CDR1 MNHNS, CDR2 SASEGT. As DNA, the CDR3 is TGTGCCAGCAGTGAAGTAACCCAGCCCCAGCATTTT. Translated, it gives CASSEVTQPQHF.

This clonotype occurred a few times. This sequence joins TRBV4-1 and TRBJ2-3; D is unclear. The V end was cut by 1 base, the J end by 0 bases, with 8 bases between. The CDR3 sequence is 15 residues long. Germline V gene lookup returns CDR1 MGHRA and CDR2 YSYEKL. CDR3 DNA: TGCGCCAGCAGCCAAGGGCCAGCTAGCACAGATACGCAGTATTTT. It is translated as CASSQGPASTDTQYF.

This chain joins TRBV3-1 and TRBJ1-3; D call uncertain. Germline-derived CDR1 and CDR2 are LGHDT and YNNKEL (reference sequence). The CDR3 loop spans 17 amino acids. Trimming cost V 0 bases and J 0 bases, with 12 bases left between them. CDR3 loop: CASSQDRPGYSGNTIYF. The CDR3 DNA reads as TGTGCCAGCAGCCAAGATCGGCCGGGCTACTCTGGAAACACCATATATTTT. Based on the CDR3 plus reference TRBV3-1 and TRBJ1-3, the full variable domain is DTAVSQTPKYLVTQMGNDKSIKCEQNLGHDTMYWYKQDSKKFLKIMFSYNNKELIINETVPNRFSPKSPDKAHLNLHINSLELGDSAVYFCASSQDRPGYSGNTIYFGEGSWLTVV.

This clonotype was seen only a few times. V gene TRBV28 combines with J gene TRBJ1-1; the match to TRBD1 covers 8 bases. J gave up 1 base and V 3 bases, and 10 bases lay outside the gene matches. Germline CDR1 reads MDHEN; CDR2 reads SYDVKM. This CDR3 comprises 17 residues. This CDR3 is CASSFWRTGGTNTEAFF. The CDR3 DNA is TGTGCCAGCAGTTTTTGGAGAACAGGGGGTACGAACACTGAAGCTTTCTTT.

This clonotype was counted only a few times. This chain links TRBV5-1 with TRBJ2-3; maybe TRBD1 (6 bases). V lost 4 bases to trimming and J lost 5 bases, with 14 bases between them. This CDR3 spans 14 amino acids. Looked up from germline, CDR1 is SGHRS and CDR2 is YFSETQ. DNA for the CDR3: TGCGCCAGCAGCCCCTCCAGGGGCATAGATACGCAGTATTTT. Amino acids: CASSPSRGIDTQYF.

This clonotype was counted only a few times. The rearrangement joins TRBV30 to TRBJ2-3, with a weak D call TRBD1 (6 bases). CDR3 size: 12 residues. V gave up 0 bases and J gave up 5 bases, with 6 bases separating them. Germline V CDR1 and CDR2: GTSNPN, SVGIG (reference sequence). The CDR3: CAWSVQGDTQYF. The CDR3, as DNA: TGTGCCTGGAGTGTACAGGGAGATACGCAGTATTTT.

The rearrangement uses TRBV28 and TRBJ1-6; 7 positions agree with TRBD1. Germline trimming cut 6 bases from V and 7 bases from J; bases unmatched to any gene: 6. This CDR3 contains 14 residues. CDR1 is MDHEN, CDR2 SYDVKM, per germline. DNA for the CDR3: TGTGCCAGCAGGAGTCCGGGACAGAATTCACCCCTCCACTTT. It is translated as CASRSPGQNSPLHF.

The chain uses TRBV20-1 and TRBJ2-7; maybe TRBD1 (8 bases). V lost 5 bases and J lost 4, with 18 bases in between. CDR3 size: 14 residues. Germline V gene lookup returns CDR1 DFQATT and CDR2 SNEGSKA (reference sequence). The CDR3 loop reads CSAPRTGRVYEQYF. For the CDR3, the DNA is TGCAGTGCTCCGAGGACAGGGAGGGTGTACGAGCAGTACTTC.

This clonotype was found a few times. The chain joins TRBV4-1 to TRBJ1-1, with 7 bases that match TRBD1. The CDR3 extends over 13 amino acids. From germline, CDR1 is MGHRA and CDR2 YSYEKL. Unmatched junction bases numbered 5, after V lost 0 bases and J lost 10 bases. The CDR3, as DNA: TGCGCCAGCAGCCAAGATTATAGGGGGCTAGCTTTCTTT. Translation: CASSQDYRGLAFF.

The table lists this clonotype with a few counts. The genes are TRBV6-1 and TRBJ1-3; D possibly corresponds to TRBD1 (6 bases). V shed 6 bases and J shed 0 bases, with 15 bases lying between them. This CDR3 is 16 amino acids long. Germline V lookup: CDR1 MNHNS, CDR2 SASEGT. The CDR3 region has the DNA TGTGCCAGCAGCCTGGGACACTCGAGCTCTGGAAACACCATATATTTT. This codes for CASSLGHSSSGNTIYF.

The chain couples TRBV10-3 to TRBJ2-3, with TRBD1 matching 7 bases. CDR1 is ENHRY, CDR2 SYGVKD, per germline. J lost 4 bases, V lost 6 bases, and 10 bases had no gene match. The CDR3 consists of 15 residues. This CDR3 reads CAIRETGFSADTQYF. In nucleotides, the CDR3 is TGTGCCATCAGGGAGACAGGGTTTTCAGCAGATACGCAGTATTTT.

The gene calls are TRBV24-1 and TRBJ2-7, with D possibly being TRBD1 (5 bases). The CDR3 sequence is 14 residues long. CDR1 KGHDR and CDR2 SFDVKD come from the germline V gene. V was trimmed by 4 bases and J by 1 base, leaving 10 bases between them. CDR3 DNA: TGTGCCACCAGTGACCAGGGTAATTCCTACGAGCAGTACTTC. Amino acid sequence: CATSDQGNSYEQYF.

The V and J genes are TRBV11-2 and TRBJ2-2; possible D gene TRBD1, 5 bases. Trimming cost V 5 bases and J 6 bases, with 13 bases left between them. The CDR3 spans 14 residues. Looked up from germline, CDR1 is SGHAT and CDR2 is FQNNGV. The CDR3 loop is CASSRKGYPGELFF. CDR3 DNA: TGTGCCAGCAGCCGAAAGGGGTACCCCGGGGAGCTGTTTTTT.

V gene TRBV3-1 combines with J gene TRBJ1-2; D is ambiguous. Germline-derived CDR1 and CDR2 are LGHDT and YNNKEL (reference sequence). V shed 4 bases and J shed 0 bases, with 9 bases lying between them. The CDR3 is 14 residues long. The CDR3 reads CASSRGTANYGYTF. Here the CDR3 DNA reads TGTGCCAGCAGCCGTGGCACAGCTAACTATGGCTACACCTTC.

This clonotype was detected a few times. The genes are TRBV15 and TRBJ2-7, with 9 bases fitting TRBD1. Germline CDR1 reads LNHNV; CDR2 reads YYDKDF (reference sequence). The CDR3 spans 14 residues. The V gene end was trimmed by 2 bases and the J gene end by 4 bases; junction bases not matched to a gene: 3. In DNA form, the CDR3 reads TGTGCCACCAGCAGAAGACAGGGGGAGTACGAGCAGTACTTC. Its translation is CATSRRQGEYEQYF.

The rearrangement uses TRBV5-5 and TRBJ2-1; D not certain. Germline V lookup: CDR1 SGHKS, CDR2 YYEKEE (reference sequence). The CDR3 length is 15 residues. Trimming removed 0 bases from V and 1 base from J, with 8 bases in between. The CDR3 DNA follows: TGTGCCAGCAGCTTGGGTGCGATTTCCTACAATGAGCAGTTCTTC. Amino acids: CASSLGAISYNEQFF. Full variable domain (remainder filled in from reference TRBV5-5 and TRBJ2-1): DAGVTQSPTHLIKTRGQQVTLRCSPISGHKSVSWYQQVLGQGPQFIFQYYEKEERGRGNFPDRFSARQFPNYSSELNVNALLLGDSALYLCASSLGAISYNEQFFGPGTRLTVL.